This T cell receptor (beta chain) was retrieved from a study of blood T cell repertoires in COVID-19 (dated by TCRdb to 2018 to 2020). General notes on the study: The collaborator samples originated in the United States, Italy and Spain and spanned the acute and convalescent phases of COVID-19. The material from the prospective study consisted of cDNA or gDNA derived from T cells, B-cell-depleted T cells, or PBMCs. Subjects who had been exposed to COVID-19, were actively infected with it, or had recovered from it provided the deeply sampled blood TCRbeta repertoires that made up the dataset. The repertoires were released in a freely available public database meant as a resource for research on the immune response to SARS-CoV-2. The samples were drawn from two sources: the first 160 participants of the ongoing ImmuneRACE study, and 1,000 to 1,500 subjects contributed by 6 global collaborators. Nearly every sample came with metadata listing a de-identified subject ID, COVID-19 status, age in years and sex. Where available, HLA class I and class II types were taken from metadata supplied by the sample provider and were not determined by assay-based typing. General findings and caveats noted by the study authors: How much clinical and demographic metadata was included differed by source and by participant, and the metadata was provided uncurated.

Comment on this clone: Its recognized antigen is unknown. No base quality values were provided; no much bigger clone lies one nucleotide off.

V loses 4 bases at its end and J loses 8 bases; junction bases beyond the gene matches: 8. Looking up the germline V gene (reference sequence) yields CDR1 SGHKS and CDR2 YYEKEE. Taken from cysteine to phenylalanine, the CDR3 has 14 residues. Just the 42-base CDR3 DNA is kept, in frame starting at base 1. TCRbeta CDR3 regions were amplified from genomic DNA using the immunoSEQ Assay, a bias-controlled multiplex PCR. For the original study's pipeline: The number of nucleated cells in each sample was estimated by amplification of reference gene primers within the assay. To quantify the absolute abundance of each unique TCRbeta CDR3 rearrangement, sequence reads were collapsed and filtered. For each sample, productive Simpson clonality was calculated by taking the square root of Simpson's diversity index across productive rearrangements. What TCRdb holds here is the immuneACCESS table cut down to in-frame rearrangements. Part of the clones is not present; checked against another copy, under half of the missing clones reflect an unresolved V gene, and the others are unexplained. D and trimming were read from the DNA, whereas the V and J calls and clone size are those reported in that table. In all, the sample holds around 160,000 clones, and approximately 80% of those were seen once. The leading ten clones occupy approximately 9.2% of the sample.

Collaborating institutions collected whole blood in K2EDTA tubes following their own protocols. For TCRbeta analysis, collaborator samples were shipped as frozen whole blood, as isolated PBMCs, or as DNA extracted from either sample type. Recombination connected TRBV5-5 to TRBJ1-2; TRBD1 lines up with 10 middle nucleotides. The sequence derives from a human donor with acute or convalescent COVID-19. The donor label of this sample is uncertain. The sequenced material came from peripheral blood. The DNA sequence is TGTGCCAGCAGCCCCGGACAGGGGGTTTGGGGCTACACCTTC. Protein translation: CASSPGQGVWGYTF. The entire variable domain, with the stretches around the CDR3 drawn from the reference TRBV5-5 and TRBJ1-2 proteins, is DAGVTQSPTHLIKTRGQQVTLRCSPISGHKSVSWYQQVLGQGPQFIFQYYEKEERGRGNFPDRFSARQFPNYSSELNVNALLLGDSALYLCASSPGQGVWGYTFGSGTRLTVV.